This TCR beta chain is drawn from a study of naive and memory T cell subsets. Study results and caveats: Potentially, T cell activation and differentiation skew this RNA-based measurement.

This clonotype qualifies as medium-sized. Its specificity is not known. Ligated cDNA underwent four rounds of PCR with nested alpha and beta constant region primers and SP2. Reverse transcription of blood and skin TCR RNA was primed at alpha and beta constant regions. A single record per CDR3 protein comes from TCRdb applying MiXCR to the 5' RACE reads. The table lists tens of thousands of distinct CDR3 sequences, 15% to 20% of them singletons. V was pared by 4 bases and J by 1 base, with 5 bases between. Germline V gene lookup returns CDR1 SGHNT and CDR2 YYREEE (reference sequence). The CDR3 runs to 13 residues. TCR cDNA received a 3' ligated oligonucleotide that carried a UMI. Adult healthy volunteers gave 2.5 ml peripheral blood for whole-blood RNA.

V is TRBV5-4 and J is TRBJ2-2; no clear D. The clonotype comes from a female donor in good health. The CDR3: CASSPKNTGELFF. CDR3 bases: TGTGCCAGCAGCCCGAAGAACACCGGGGAGCTGTTTTTT.